A selection of T cell receptor beta chains follows, all from one sample in a study of T cell clones after liver transplantation. Repertoires were generated with immunoSEQ multiplex PCR, while TCRdb's copy carries only in-frame clones and drops some. The sample carries about 78,000 clones, approximately 80% recorded once. Here the sequenced sample was CD4+ T cells from blood, taken before liver transplant. The receptors stem from a human donor who received a liver transplant. Both conserved end residues are part of each CDR3. Fields, in order: D gene, J gene, clone size, V gene, CDR3 DNA, CDR3 protein. D genes are given only for firm matches. The size entry is marked missing in some rows and otherwise reads once, few, many or a size class.

D gene: TRBD2; J gene: TRBJ2-3; clone size: NA; V gene: TRBV5-1; CDR3 DNA: TGCGCCAGCAGCGAATGGACTAGCGGCACAGATACGCAGTATTTT; CDR3 protein: CASSEWTSGTDTQYF
D gene: TRBD1; J gene: TRBJ2-3; clone size: NA; V gene: TRBV2; CDR3 DNA: TGTGCCAGCAGCTTGGGACAGCGGACAGATACGCAGTATTTT; CDR3 protein: CASSLGQRTDTQYF
D gene: NA; J gene: TRBJ2-5; clone size: NA; V gene: TRBV6-1; CDR3 DNA: TGTGCCAGCAGGGCGGACAGACAAGAGGCCCAGTACTTC; CDR3 protein: CASRADRQEAQYF
D gene: NA; J gene: TRBJ1-1; clone size: NA; V gene: TRBV14; CDR3 DNA: TGTGCCAGCAGCCGGGGCACTGAAGCTTTCTTT; CDR3 protein: CASSRGTEAFF
D gene: TRBD2; J gene: TRBJ2-1; clone size: NA; V gene: TRBV5-4; CDR3 DNA: TGTGCCAGCAGCCCCCGGACTAGCGGGAGGCACTCCTACAATGAGCAGTTCTTC; CDR3 protein: CASSPRTSGRHSYNEQFF
D gene: NA; J gene: TRBJ1-4; clone size: NA; V gene: TRBV18; CDR3 DNA: TGTGCCAGCTCACCCGGACAGCGAGGTGAAAAACTGTTTTTT; CDR3 protein: CASSPGQRGEKLFF
D gene: NA; J gene: TRBJ1-2; clone size: NA; V gene: TRBV7-2; CDR3 DNA: TGTGCCAGCAGCTTAGGAGACAGGAAAAACTATGGCTACACCTTC; CDR3 protein: CASSLGDRKNYGYTF
D gene: NA; J gene: TRBJ2-5; clone size: NA; V gene: TRBV7-6; CDR3 DNA: TGTGCCAGCAGCCGTAGCCAGGAGACCCAGTACTTC; CDR3 protein: CASSRSQETQYF
D gene: NA; J gene: TRBJ1-1; clone size: NA; V gene: TRBV11-3; CDR3 DNA: TGTGCCAGCAGCTTAGAACCGGGTCGAGAAGCTTTCTTT; CDR3 protein: CASSLEPGREAFF
D gene: NA; J gene: TRBJ1-1; clone size: once; V gene: TRBV11-2; CDR3 DNA: TGTGCCAGCAGCTTGGCAGGGGTTAACACTGAAGCTTTCTTT; CDR3 protein: CASSLAGVNTEAFF
D gene: NA; J gene: TRBJ1-2; clone size: NA; V gene: TRBV5-4; CDR3 DNA: TGTGCCAGCAGCTCTTGGGCAGGGGATAGTGGCTACACCTTC; CDR3 protein: CASSSWAGDSGYTF
D gene: TRBD1; J gene: TRBJ2-4; clone size: NA; V gene: TRBV7-2; CDR3 DNA: TGTGCCAGCAGCTCCGCTAACAGGGGGCGCGCCAAAAACATTCAGTACTTC; CDR3 protein: CASSSANRGRAKNIQYF
D gene: TRBD1; J gene: TRBJ2-7; clone size: NA; V gene: TRBV10-3; CDR3 DNA: TGTGCCATCAGTGAGGGCTACAGGGGGCTAGGAGAGCAGTACTTC; CDR3 protein: CAISEGYRGLGEQYF
D gene: TRBD2; J gene: TRBJ2-3; clone size: NA; V gene: TRBV5-1; CDR3 DNA: TGCGCCAGCAGCTTGACTAGCGGGAAGGTAGATACGCAGTATTTT; CDR3 protein: CASSLTSGKVDTQYF
D gene: NA; J gene: TRBJ1-2; clone size: NA; V gene: TRBV7-9; CDR3 DNA: TGTGCCAGCAGCTTCCTCCCCCGGGACACTCATGGCTACACCTTC; CDR3 protein: CASSFLPRDTHGYTF